This T cell receptor (beta chain) was recovered during a study of blood T cell repertoires in COVID-19. As handled by the study authors: Reference gene primer amplification in the assay estimated nucleated cell counts. Produced via immunoSEQ multiplex PCR; TCRdb's table is partial and in-frame only. V and J calls and clone size follow that table, whereas D and trimming were derived from the DNA. The table includes roughly 170,000 clones, around nine tenths detected once. CDR3 size: 16 residues. Germline assignment: CDR1 KGHSH and CDR2 LQKENI. The V segment lost 6 bases and the J segment 4 bases; nucleotides outside the gene matches: 12. This clone was observed a handful of times.

The receptor comes from a man in his forties with active or convalescent COVID-19. The sample consisted of peripheral blood. The chain is built from TRBV18 and TRBJ2-3; 8 nucleotides match TRBD1. The DNA for the CDR3 is TGTGCCAGCTCTGCCAGGGGGCTATTAGGCTCAGATACGCAGTATTTT. Residues: CASSARGLLGSDTQYF.